This T cell receptor beta chain was recorded in a study of shared clonotypes between healthy human individuals. Study outcomes and limitations: Some naive CD4 clonotypes, approximately 4.5%, turned up in common across four donors. Generation probabilities were higher for clonotypes shared across all four sorted-subset donors than for unshared ones.

With respect to this clone: Its antigen remains unidentified.

Germline V gene lookup returns CDR1 SGDLS and CDR2 YYNGEE. V shed 0 bases, J shed 1 base, and the junction held 3 bases outside the gene matches. This CDR3 is 16 amino acids long. Subsets obtained from CD4+ cells comprised CD45RA+ naive and CD45RA-negative memory cells. Profiled with immunoSEQ multiplex PCR; TCRdb holds only in-frame clones, not every one. The profile shows 2 million to 2.5 million clones, approximately 96% of them singletons. The specimen sequenced was naive CD4+ T cells sorted from blood. Subset of the sample: CD45RA+ positively selected. The chain couples TRBV9 to TRBJ2-3; 9 bases match TRBD2. The receptor was isolated from a young man in good health. CDR3 bases: TGTGCCAGCAGCGTAGTCCCTAGCGGGGGCACAGATACGCAGTATTTT. It codes for CASSVVPSGGTDTQYF.